Presented here are 9 T cell receptor beta chains from one specimen sequenced in a study of long-term antiretroviral therapy in people with HIV. The run of the v3.0 immunoSEQ assay was at survey level. Assay: immunoSEQ multiplex PCR; the TCRdb copy retains only in-frame clones and omits some. The repertoire holds fewer than 10,000 clones, with over 75% as singletons. The sample was unsorted PBMCs, taken 0.1 years after starting antiretroviral therapy. The receptor source for this set is a middle-aged man with HIV.

V and J are TRBV7-9 and TRBJ1-4, with a possible D match to TRBD1 (5 bases). Deletions cut 2 bases from V and 4 bases from J, with 11 bases between. Germline V gene sequence: CDR1 SEHNR, CDR2 FQNEAQ (reference sequence). This CDR3 region has 15 residues. CDR3 in amino acids: CASSLQGGYNEKLFF. The DNA of the CDR3 is TGTGCCAGCAGCTTACAGGGCGGGTATAATGAAAAACTGTTTTTT.

V and J are TRBV5-6 and TRBJ1-1, with D perhaps TRBD1 (6 bases). The CDR3 loop spans 14 amino acids. From germline, CDR1 is SGHDT and CDR2 YYEEEE. V was shortened by 0 bases and J by 3 bases, with 9 bases between the two germline ends. CDR3 nucleotide sequence: TGTGCCAGCAGCTTGGCAGGGGCGCACACTGAAGCTTTCTTT. This translates into CASSLAGAHTEAFF.

The chain carries TRBV2 and TRBJ2-3; tentative D call: TRBD1 (6 bases). Germline V CDR1 and CDR2: SNHLY, FYNNEI. V shed 7 bases and J shed 1 base, with 15 bases lying between them. The CDR3 sequence is 15 residues long. The CDR3 region is CASTGARQGTDTQYF. In DNA form, the CDR3 reads TGTGCCAGCACTGGCGCTAGACAGGGCACAGATACGCAGTATTTT.

This rearrangement joins TRBV27 to TRBJ1-6; the D is unclear. Germline lookup yields CDR1 MNHEY and CDR2 SMNVEV (reference sequence). The CDR3 runs to 13 residues. V dropped 1 base and J dropped 9 bases, with 7 bases sitting between them. The CDR3 is CASSLFITSPLHF. As DNA, the CDR3 is TGTGCCAGCAGTTTATTTATCACTTCACCCCTCCACTTT.

The rearrangement links TRBV2 to TRBJ1-2; D may be TRBD1 (6 bases). Germline CDR1 reads SNHLY; CDR2 reads FYNNEI. V was trimmed by 5 bases and J by 11 bases, leaving 15 bases between them. The CDR3 is 12 amino acids. The CDR3 loop is CASSKTGLEYTF. The CDR3 DNA is TGTGCCAGCAGTAAAACAGGGTTGGAATACACCTTC.

The chain joins TRBV4-3 to TRBJ2-7; tentative D call: TRBD1 (5 bases). The germline V gene has CDR1 LGHNA and CDR2 YSLEER. The V gene lost 0 bases and the J gene lost 5 bases, with 8 bases spanning the gap. CDR3 length: 13 amino acids. CDR3 loop: CASSQDPGNEQYF. Written as DNA, the CDR3 is TGCGCCAGCAGCCAAGATCCAGGGAACGAGCAGTACTTC.

The chain has TRBV11-3 and TRBJ2-1; TRBD2 agrees at 11 bases. The CDR3 sequence is 17 residues long. The V segment lost 5 bases and the J segment 8 bases; nucleotides outside the gene matches: 14. Germline values: CDR1 SGHNT, CDR2 YENEEA. In DNA, the CDR3 is TGTGCCAGCAGCCCTGGGTTAGCGGGGGGGCCTGGGGATGAGCAGTTCTTC. The encoded protein is CASSPGLAGGPGDEQFF.

The V call is TRBV28, the J call TRBJ1-2; possibly TRBD1 for D (6 bases). V gave up 5 bases and J gave up 4 bases, with 11 bases separating them. Germline V gene sequence: CDR1 MDHEN, CDR2 SYDVKM. CDR3 length equals 13 residues. CDR3 sequence (DNA): TGTGCCAGCAGTCCAGGGGACCTCTATGGCTACACCTTC. Translating it yields CASSPGDLYGYTF.

The table lists this clone with a count of one. The chain combines TRBV6-1 with TRBJ2-3; 13 bases match TRBD2. This CDR3 is 15 amino acids long. Germline V CDR1 and CDR2: MNHNS, SASEGT. Trimming at V came to 4 bases and at J to 4 bases, leaving 2 bases not matched to a gene. The CDR3 protein is CASSVGTSGADTQYF. The CDR3 nucleotides are TGTGCCAGCAGTGTCGGGACTAGCGGGGCAGATACGCAGTATTTT.